The subject of this entry is one T cell receptor beta chain. The data originate from a study of blood T cell repertoires in COVID-19. About the study: Sites across the United States, Italy and Spain contributed samples from acute and convalescent COVID-19.

V was shortened by 3 bases and J by 2 bases, with 13 bases between the two germline ends. Per the germline V gene, CDR1 is GTSNPN and CDR2 is SVGIG (reference sequence). The CDR3 totals 15 residues. Per the authors' pipeline: The assay estimated nucleated cells by amplifying reference gene primers. TCRdb's copy holds only in-frame clones and misses some; the assay was immunoSEQ multiplex PCR. D and trimming were read from the DNA, whereas the V and J calls and clone size are those reported in that table. The sample lists approximately 290,000 clones; approximately 83% were seen once. Seattle participants joined during active infection and were tracked over time.

Sequencing was done on a sample of peripheral blood. The clonotype originates from a person aged 70 to 85 with COVID-19, enrolled during active disease. This chain connects TRBV30 to TRBJ1-4; D is unclear. This CDR3 reads CAWRGSRTTNEKLFF. In nucleotides, the CDR3 is TGTGCCTGGAGGGGGTCACGGACTACTAATGAAAAACTGTTTTTT.